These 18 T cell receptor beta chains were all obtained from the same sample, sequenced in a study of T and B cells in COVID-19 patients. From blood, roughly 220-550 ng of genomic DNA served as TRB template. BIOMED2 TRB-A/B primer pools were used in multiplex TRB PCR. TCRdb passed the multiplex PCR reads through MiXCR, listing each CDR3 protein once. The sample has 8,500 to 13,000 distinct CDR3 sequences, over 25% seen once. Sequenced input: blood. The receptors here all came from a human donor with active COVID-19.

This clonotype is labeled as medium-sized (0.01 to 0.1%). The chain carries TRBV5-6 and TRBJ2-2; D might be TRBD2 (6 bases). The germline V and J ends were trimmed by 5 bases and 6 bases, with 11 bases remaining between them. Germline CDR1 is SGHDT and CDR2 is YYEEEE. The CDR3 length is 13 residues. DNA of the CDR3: TGTGCCAGCAGTTTTACTAGCTCCGGGGAGCTGTTTTTT. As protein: CASSFTSSGELFF.

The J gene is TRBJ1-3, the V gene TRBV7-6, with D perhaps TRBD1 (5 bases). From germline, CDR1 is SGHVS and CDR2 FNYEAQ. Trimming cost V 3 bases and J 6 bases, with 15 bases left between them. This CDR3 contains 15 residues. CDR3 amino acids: CASSLDDSGANTIYF. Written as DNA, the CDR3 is TGTGCCAGCAGCTTGGACGACAGTGGGGCAAACACCATATATTTT.

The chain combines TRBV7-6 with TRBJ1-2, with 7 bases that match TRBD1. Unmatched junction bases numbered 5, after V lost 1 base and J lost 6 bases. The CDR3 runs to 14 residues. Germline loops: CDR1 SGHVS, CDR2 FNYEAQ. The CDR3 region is CASSLVAGGNGYTF. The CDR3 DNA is TGTGCCAGCAGCTTAGTAGCAGGGGGGAATGGCTACACCTTC.

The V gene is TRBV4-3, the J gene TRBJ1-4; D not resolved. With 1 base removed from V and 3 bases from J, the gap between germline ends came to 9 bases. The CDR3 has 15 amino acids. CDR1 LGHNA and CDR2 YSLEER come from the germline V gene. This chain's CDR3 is CASSQGAPANEKLFF. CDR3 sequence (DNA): TGCGCCAGCAGCCAAGGGGCCCCGGCTAATGAAAAACTGTTTTTT.

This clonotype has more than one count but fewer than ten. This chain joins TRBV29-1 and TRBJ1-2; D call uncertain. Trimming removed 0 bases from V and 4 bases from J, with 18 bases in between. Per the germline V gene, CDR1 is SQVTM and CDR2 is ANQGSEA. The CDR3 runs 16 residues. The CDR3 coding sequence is TGCAGCGTTGAAGATGGGTGGGGTCCCCCGGGCTATGGCTACACCTTC. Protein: CSVEDGWGPPGYGYTF.

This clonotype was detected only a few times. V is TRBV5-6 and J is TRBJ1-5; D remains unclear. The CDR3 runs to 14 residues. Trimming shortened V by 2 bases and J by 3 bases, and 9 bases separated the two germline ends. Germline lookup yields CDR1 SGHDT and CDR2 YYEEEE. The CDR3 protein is CASSFGQYNQPQHF. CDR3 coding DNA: TGTGCCAGCAGCTTTGGCCAGTACAATCAGCCCCAGCATTTT.

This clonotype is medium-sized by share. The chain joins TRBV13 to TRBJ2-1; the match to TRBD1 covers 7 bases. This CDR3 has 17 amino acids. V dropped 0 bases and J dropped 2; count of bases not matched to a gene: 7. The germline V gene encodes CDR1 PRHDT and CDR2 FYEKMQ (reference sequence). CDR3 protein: CASSLGVQQGPYNEQFF. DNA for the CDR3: TGTGCCAGCAGCTTAGGCGTTCAACAGGGGCCCTACAATGAGCAGTTCTTC.

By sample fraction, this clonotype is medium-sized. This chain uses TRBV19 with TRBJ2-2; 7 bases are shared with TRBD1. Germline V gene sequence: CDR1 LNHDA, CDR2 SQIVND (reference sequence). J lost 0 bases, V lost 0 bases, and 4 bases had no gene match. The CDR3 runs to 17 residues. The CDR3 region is CASSIDLGGANTGELFF. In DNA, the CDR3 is TGTGCCAGTAGTATAGATCTAGGGGGCGCGAACACCGGGGAGCTGTTTTTT.

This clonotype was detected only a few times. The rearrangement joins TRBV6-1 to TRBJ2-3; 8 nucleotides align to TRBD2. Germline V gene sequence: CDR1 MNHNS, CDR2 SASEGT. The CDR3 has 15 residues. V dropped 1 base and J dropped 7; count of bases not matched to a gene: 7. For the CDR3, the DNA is TGTGCCAGCAGTGAAGAGGGCGGGGGGACGCATACGCAGTATTTT. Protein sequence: CASSEEGGGTHTQYF.

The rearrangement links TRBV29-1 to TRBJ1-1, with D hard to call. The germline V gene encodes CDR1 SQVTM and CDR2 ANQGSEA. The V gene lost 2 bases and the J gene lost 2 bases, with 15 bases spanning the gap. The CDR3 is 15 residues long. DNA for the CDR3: TGCAGCGTTGAATATCAAAAGTCGGGTAACACTGAAGCTTTCTTT. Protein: CSVEYQKSGNTEAFF. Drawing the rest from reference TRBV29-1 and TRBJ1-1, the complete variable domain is SAVISQKPSRDICQRGTSLTIQCQVDSQVTMMFWYRQQPGQSLTLIATANQGSEATYESGFVIDKFPISRPNLTFSTLTVSNMSPEDSSIYLCSVEYQKSGNTEAFFGQGTRLTVV.

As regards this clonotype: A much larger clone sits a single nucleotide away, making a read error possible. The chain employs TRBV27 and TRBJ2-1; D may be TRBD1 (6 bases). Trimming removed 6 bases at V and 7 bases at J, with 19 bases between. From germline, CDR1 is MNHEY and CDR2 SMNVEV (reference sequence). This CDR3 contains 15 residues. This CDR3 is CASRRQEIRGNEQFF. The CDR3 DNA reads TGTGCCAGCAGACGACAGGAAATAAGGGGTAATGAGCAGTTCTTC.

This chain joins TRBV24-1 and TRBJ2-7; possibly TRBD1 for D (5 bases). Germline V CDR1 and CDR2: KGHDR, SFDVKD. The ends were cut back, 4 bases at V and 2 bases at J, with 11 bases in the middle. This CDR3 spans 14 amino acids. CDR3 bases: TGTGCCACCAGTGAAGCAGGGTCCACCTACGAGCAGTACTTC. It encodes CATSEAGSTYEQYF.

Written as DNA, the CDR3 is TGCGCCAGCAGCTTGGACAGGGGGCAGACACCCCTCCACTTT. The encoded protein is CASSLDRGQTPLHF. This rearrangement joins TRBV5-1 to TRBJ1-6; 9 bases line up with TRBD1. Germline assignment: CDR1 SGHRS and CDR2 YFSETQ. The CDR3 sequence is 14 residues long. V lost 0 bases, J lost 11 bases, and 3 bases stayed unmatched.

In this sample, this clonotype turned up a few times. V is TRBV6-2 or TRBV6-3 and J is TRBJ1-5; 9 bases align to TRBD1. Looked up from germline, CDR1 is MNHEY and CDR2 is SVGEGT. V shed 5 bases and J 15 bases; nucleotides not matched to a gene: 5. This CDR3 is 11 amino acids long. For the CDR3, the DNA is TGTGCCAGCAGTAGCCGGGACAGGGCGCATTTT. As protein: CASSSRDRAHF.

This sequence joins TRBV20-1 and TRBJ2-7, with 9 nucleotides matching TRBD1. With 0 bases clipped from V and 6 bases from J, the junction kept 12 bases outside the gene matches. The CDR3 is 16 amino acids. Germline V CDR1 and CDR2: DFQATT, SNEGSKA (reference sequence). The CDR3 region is CSARDPNRDRVSEQYF. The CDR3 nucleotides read TGCAGTGCTAGAGACCCAAACCGGGACAGGGTCAGCGAGCAGTACTTC.

CDR3 region: CASTRTVLNTEAFF. In DNA, the CDR3 is TGCGCCAGCACTCGGACAGTTTTGAACACTGAAGCTTTCTTT. The gene calls are TRBV5-1 and TRBJ1-1; D is perhaps TRBD1 (6 bases). The CDR3 is 14 amino acids. CDR1 and CDR2 from the germline V gene are SGHRS and YFSETQ. V gave up 6 bases and J gave up 0 bases, with 12 bases separating them.

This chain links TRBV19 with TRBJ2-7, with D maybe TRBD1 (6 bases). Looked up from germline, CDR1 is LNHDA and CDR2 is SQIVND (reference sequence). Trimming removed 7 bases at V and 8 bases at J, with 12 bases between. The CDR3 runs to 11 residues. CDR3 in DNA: TGTGCCAGTACCGGACAGACTAAGCAGTACTTC. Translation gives CASTGQTKQYF.

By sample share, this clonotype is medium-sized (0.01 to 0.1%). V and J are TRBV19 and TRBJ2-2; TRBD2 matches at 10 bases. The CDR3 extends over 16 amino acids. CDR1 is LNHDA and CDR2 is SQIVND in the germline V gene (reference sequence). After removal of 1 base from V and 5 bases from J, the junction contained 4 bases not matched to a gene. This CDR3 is CASSIGDSGGTGELFF. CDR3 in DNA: TGTGCCAGTAGTATAGGGGATAGCGGGGGGACCGGGGAGCTGTTTTTT.